Included here is one T cell receptor (beta chain) sequence, with context. This clone was counted between two and nine times. Its antigen remains undetermined. No quality values exist for individual bases; no much larger clone is one base distant. The entire amount of isolated RNA was reverse transcribed using the High Capacity cDNA Reverse Transcription Kit, so the sequenced TCRB transcripts were expressed ones. Naive, central memory and regulatory T cell samples underwent deep immunoSEQ sequencing, averaging roughly 3.5 million total reads per sample. After sorted cells were lysed in RLT buffer, RNA was extracted with DNase-treated RNeasy Micro or Mini kits, with the choice depending on cell number. To prevent cross-contamination, every cell subset was processed on its own, while patient and healthy donor samples were processed together. The immunoSEQ multiplex PCR was used to amplify TCRB sequences from cDNA, yielding 87-bp fragments that span the CDR3 region. Sequencing of the amplicons was done on the Illumina HiSeq platform. The original methods were these. Synthetic template baselines were used to correct PCR bias computationally, reads within Hamming distance 2 were collapsed, and singletons that could not be merged were discarded. By aligning reads against IMGT, V, D and J genes, CDR3 length, and insertions or deletions at six rearrangement sites were assigned. Clonotype counts were normalized to sorted cell number within each subset before computing true diversity and Gini coefficients with the tcR R package. The overlap coefficient, calculated on TCRB nucleotide sequences, was used to quantify repertoire sharing. Out-of-frame TCRB sequences from naive cells were analyzed as a proxy for the pre-selection repertoire. The immuneACCESS repertoire file appears here via TCRdb, limited to in-frame rearrangements. These files lack a portion of the clones; in checked studies, under half of the deficit traces to unresolved V genes, and the cause of the others is not known. Clone size and the V and J calls come from that table; the DNA yielded D and trimming. The sample includes over 650,000 clones, with more than 13% observed a single time. The top ten clones comprise just under 0.04% of the sample.

Between the V and J ends, shortened by 2 bases and 3 bases respectively, the junction contains 5 bases. The CDR3 measures 12 amino acids from cysteine to phenylalanine. Only CDR3 DNA is held: 36 bases, read in frame from base 1. Via the germline V gene, CDR1 is MDHEN and CDR2 SYDVKM. From each donor, a single peripheral blood sample of about 100 mL on average was drawn into heparinised tubes. Naive, central memory, regulatory and stem cell-like memory CD4+ T cells were sorted on a BD FACSAria II using a panel including CD45RO, CCR7, CD25, CD127, CD95 and CD27. A purity above 95% was achieved for all sorted populations. PBMCs were isolated right away by Lymphoprep density gradient centrifugation and were stained directly, without culture. So that batch effects would be minimized, each experiment stained and sorted samples in pairs, pairing one healthy donor with one patient. The data were obtained in a study of beta chain features in type 1 diabetes (dated by TCRdb to the late 2010s). For the wider study: Patients and healthy donors did not differ in mean age, gender distribution, total cell number or subset yield. Across all samples, fewer than 110,000,000 sorted cells were examined, and cell number per subset correlated strongly with RNA yield. In the study, TCRB repertoires of sorted circulating CD4+ T cell subsets from recently diagnosed type 1 diabetes patients were compared with those of matched healthy donors. Whereas all 28 donors provided naive and central memory subsets, regulatory and stem cell-like memory subsets were isolated from just 8 patients and roughly eight healthy donors. Overall results and qualifications from the work: Naive, central memory and regulatory TCRB repertoires appeared to be more alike among patients than among healthy donors. Sequencing cDNA rather than genomic DNA could over-represent highly expressing activated cells, although activation and CD3 levels did not differ between groups. At VDJ recombination sites, type 1 diabetes patients had fewer insertions and more deleted nucleotides, which implies abnormalities in thymic rearrangement. Shorter templates might have been favored by PCR, but patient and control samples were amplified and corrected together, so both groups would have been affected equally by any skew. Type 1 diabetes patients showed a moderate but significant shortening of TCRB CDR3 length in all four CD4+ subsets. HLA sub-analyses involved small numbers of individuals, so any influence of HLA type on TCRB rearrangement remained unresolved.

Sequencing was carried out using naive CD4+ T cells from blood. In the paper's terms, the cell subset or site label means: true naive CD4+ T cells. The receptor comes from a man aged 18 to 30 with type 1 diabetes. The rearrangement joined TRBV28 to TRBJ2-7, with no confidently assigned D gene. The DNA reads as follows: TGTGCCAGCAGTTTAGCCATCTACGAGCAGTACTTC. It translates as CASSLAIYEQYF.